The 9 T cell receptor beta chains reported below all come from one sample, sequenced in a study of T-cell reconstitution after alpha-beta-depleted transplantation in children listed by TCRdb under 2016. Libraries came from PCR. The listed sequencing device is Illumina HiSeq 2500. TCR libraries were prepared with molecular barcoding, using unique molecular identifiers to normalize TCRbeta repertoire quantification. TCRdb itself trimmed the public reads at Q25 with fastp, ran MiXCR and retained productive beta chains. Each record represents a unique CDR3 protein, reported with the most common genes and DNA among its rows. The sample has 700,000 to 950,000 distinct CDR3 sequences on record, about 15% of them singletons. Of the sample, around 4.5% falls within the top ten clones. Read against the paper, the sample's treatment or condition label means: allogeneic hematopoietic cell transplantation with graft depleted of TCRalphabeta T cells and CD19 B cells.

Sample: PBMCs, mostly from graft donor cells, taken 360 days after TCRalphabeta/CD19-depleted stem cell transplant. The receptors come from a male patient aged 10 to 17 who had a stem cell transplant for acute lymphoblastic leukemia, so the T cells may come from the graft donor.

CDR3 DNA sequence: TGCGCCAGCAGCGTTAGTCCCGGGACAGGGAGGACTGAAGCTTTCTTT. This gives the protein CASSVSPGTGRTEAFF. The chain is built from TRBV5-1 and TRBJ1-1; 9 bases are shared with TRBD1. CDR3 length: 16 amino acids. V was pared by 4 bases and J by 5 bases, with 12 bases of the junction left unmatched. CDR1 and CDR2 (germline): SGHRS, YFSETQ.

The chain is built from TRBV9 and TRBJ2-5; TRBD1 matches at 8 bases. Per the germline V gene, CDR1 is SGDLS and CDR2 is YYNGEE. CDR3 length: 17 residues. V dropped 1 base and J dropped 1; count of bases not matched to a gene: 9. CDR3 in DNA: TGTGCCAGCAGCGTAACCCCGGCCGGACAGGGCCAAGAGACCCAGTACTTC. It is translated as CASSVTPAGQGQETQYF.

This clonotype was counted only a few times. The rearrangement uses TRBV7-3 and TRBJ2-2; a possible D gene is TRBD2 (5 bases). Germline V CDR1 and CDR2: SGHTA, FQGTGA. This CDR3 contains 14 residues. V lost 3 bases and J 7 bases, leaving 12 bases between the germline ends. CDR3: CASSLAASGGELFF. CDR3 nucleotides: TGTGCCAGCAGCTTGGCCGCGAGCGGCGGGGAGCTGTTTTTT. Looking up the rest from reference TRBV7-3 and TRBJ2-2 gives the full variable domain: GAGVSQTPSNKVTEKGKYVELRCDPISGHTALYWYRQSLGQGPEFLIYFQGTGAADDSGLPNDRFFAVRPEGSVSTLKIQRTERGDSAVYLCASSLAASGGELFFGEGSRLTVL.

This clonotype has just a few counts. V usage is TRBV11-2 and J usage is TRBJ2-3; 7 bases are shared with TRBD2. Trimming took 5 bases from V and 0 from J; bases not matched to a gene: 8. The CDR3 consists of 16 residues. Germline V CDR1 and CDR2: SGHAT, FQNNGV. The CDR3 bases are TGTGCCAGCAGCCTCCGGGACTACCTAAGCACAGATACGCAGTATTTT. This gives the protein CASSLRDYLSTDTQYF.

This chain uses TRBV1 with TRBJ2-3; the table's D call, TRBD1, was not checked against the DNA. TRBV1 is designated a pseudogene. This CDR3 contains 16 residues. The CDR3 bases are TGCACCAGCAGCCATGGTACCGGGACTAGCACAGATACGCAGTATTTT. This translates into CTSSHGTGTSTDTQYF.

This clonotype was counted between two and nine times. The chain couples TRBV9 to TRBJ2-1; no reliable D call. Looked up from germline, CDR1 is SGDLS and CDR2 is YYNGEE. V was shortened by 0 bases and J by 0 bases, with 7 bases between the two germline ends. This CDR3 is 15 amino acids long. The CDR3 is CASSVVPGSYNEQFF. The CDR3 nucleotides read TGTGCCAGCAGCGTAGTTCCAGGCTCCTACAATGAGCAGTTCTTC.

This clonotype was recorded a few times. The CDR3 reads CASSRPPWTGAKNIQYF. CDR3 coding DNA: TGTGCCAGCAGCCGTCCGCCCTGGACAGGAGCTAAAAACATTCAGTACTTC. V is TRBV27 and J is TRBJ2-4; 7 bases are shared with TRBD1. CDR1 is MNHEY, CDR2 SMNVEV, per germline (reference sequence). Trimming removed 6 bases from V and 4 bases from J; junction bases left unmatched: 15. The CDR3 loop spans 17 amino acids.

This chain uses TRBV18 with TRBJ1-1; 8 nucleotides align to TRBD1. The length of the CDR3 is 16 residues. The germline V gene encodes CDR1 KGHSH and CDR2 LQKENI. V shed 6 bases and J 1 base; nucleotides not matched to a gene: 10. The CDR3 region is CASSRQGIGPNTEAFF. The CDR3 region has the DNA TGTGCCAGCTCCCGACAGGGGATAGGGCCGAACACTGAAGCTTTCTTT.

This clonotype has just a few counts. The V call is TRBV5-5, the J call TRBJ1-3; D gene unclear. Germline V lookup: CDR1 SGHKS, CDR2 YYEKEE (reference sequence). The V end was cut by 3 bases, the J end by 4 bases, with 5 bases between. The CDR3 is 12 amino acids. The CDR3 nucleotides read TGTGCCAGCAGCTGGGAAGGAAACACCATATATTTT. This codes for CASSWEGNTIYF.